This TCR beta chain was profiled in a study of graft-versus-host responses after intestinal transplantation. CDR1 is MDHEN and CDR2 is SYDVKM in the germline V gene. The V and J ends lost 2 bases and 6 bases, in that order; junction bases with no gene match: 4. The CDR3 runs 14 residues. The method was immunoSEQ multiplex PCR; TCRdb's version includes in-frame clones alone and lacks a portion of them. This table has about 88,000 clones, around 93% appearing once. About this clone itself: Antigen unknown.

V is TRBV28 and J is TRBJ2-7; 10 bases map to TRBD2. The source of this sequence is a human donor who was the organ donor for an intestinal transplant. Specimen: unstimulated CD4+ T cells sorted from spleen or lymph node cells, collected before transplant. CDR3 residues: CASSLATSGTEQYF. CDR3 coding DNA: TGTGCCAGCAGTTTAGCTACTAGCGGGACCGAGCAGTACTTC.